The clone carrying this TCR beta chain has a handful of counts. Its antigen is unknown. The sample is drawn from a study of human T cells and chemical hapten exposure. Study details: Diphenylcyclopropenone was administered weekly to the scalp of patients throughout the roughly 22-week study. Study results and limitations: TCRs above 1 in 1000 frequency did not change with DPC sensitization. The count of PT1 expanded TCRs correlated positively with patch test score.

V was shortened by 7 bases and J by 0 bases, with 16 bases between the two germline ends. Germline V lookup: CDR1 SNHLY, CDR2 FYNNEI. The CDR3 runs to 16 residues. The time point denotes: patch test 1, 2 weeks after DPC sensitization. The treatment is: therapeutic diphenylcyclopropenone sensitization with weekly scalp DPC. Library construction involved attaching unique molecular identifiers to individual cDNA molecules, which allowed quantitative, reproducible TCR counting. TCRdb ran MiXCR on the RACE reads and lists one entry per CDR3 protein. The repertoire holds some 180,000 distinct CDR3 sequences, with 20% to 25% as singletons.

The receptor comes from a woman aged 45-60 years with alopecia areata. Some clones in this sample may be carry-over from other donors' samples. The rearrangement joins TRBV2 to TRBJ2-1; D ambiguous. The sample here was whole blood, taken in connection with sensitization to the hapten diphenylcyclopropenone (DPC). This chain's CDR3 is CASKSRPRSSYNEQFF. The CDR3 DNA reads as TGTGCCAGCAAGTCGAGACCCCGGAGCTCCTACAATGAGCAGTTCTTC. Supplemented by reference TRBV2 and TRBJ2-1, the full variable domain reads EPEVTQTPSHQVTQMGQEVILRCVPISNHLYFYWYRQILGQKVEFLVSFYNNEISEKSEIFDDQFSVERPDGSNFTLKIRSTKLEDSAMYFCASKSRPRSSYNEQFFGPGTRLTVL.